This T cell receptor (beta chain) stems from a study of spatial heterogeneity in lung cancer (dated by TCRdb to about 2019). Looking at the study overall: Beta-chain transcripts were consistently detected in greater numbers than alpha-chain transcripts, which likely reflected higher beta-chain transcript abundance. In the raw uncorrected reads, each unique combination of TCR and UMI appeared more than ten times on average. In non-small cell lung cancer, the study quantitatively compared TCR alpha and beta repertoires across several tumor regions, matched nontumor lung, and blood. Nonsynonymous mutation counts, determined by whole-exome sequencing of tumor tissue, were related to features of the TCR repertoire. Both alpha and beta chains were TCR-sequenced in 200 to 250 tumor regions, approximately 67 matched nontumor lung samples and around 54 PBMC samples obtained at surgery. The full study reports these points: Additional single-cell paired TCR alpha and beta sequencing was considered necessary to confirm, at a functional level, the hypothesis that regional TCRs recognize regional mutations. Ubiquitous expanded tumor TCRs were found in blood more often at tumor resection than at routine follow-up.

Based on the germline V gene, the CDR1 and CDR2 sequences are MNHEY and SVGAGI. Reading from cysteine to phenylalanine, the CDR3 counts 15 amino acids. Solely the CDR3 DNA is kept, with 45 bases framed from the first base. The junction shows trimming of 0 bases on V and 6 bases on J, plus 13 bases between the germline ends. According to the study, the label for this sample's time point signals: sample taken at primary tumor resection. TCR sequencing used whole RNA extracted from tumor and nontumor lung tissue, or from cryopreserved PBMC samples, without cell sorting. Donors were 65 to 85 patients with early-stage, untreated non-small cell lung cancer from the lung TRACERx cohort. Only patients for whom sufficient RNA was available from at least two tumor regions were selected for TCR sequencing. This clonotype was observed a handful of times. The antigen it binds to is not known. Base qualities are not at hand, and no much larger clone is one base apart.

Libraries were constructed by 5' RACE. Data came from a NextSeq 500. In the TCR library protocol, a unique molecular identifier was attached to each TCR cDNA molecule so that PCR and sequencing errors could be corrected. Regarding the original processing steps: Decombinator tools were used for TCR identification, UMI-based error correction and CDR3 extraction. Expanded TCRs were defined as those above a frequency of 2 per 1,000, corresponding to the top 1% of the tumor frequency distribution. Each repertoire was subsampled 100 times to 5,000 TCRs, after which Renyi diversity was computed with the R vegan package. To build CDR3 similarity networks, amino acid triplet string-kernel similarity was used, and CDR3s were connected when their pairwise similarity was above 0.82. TCRdb trimmed public reads at Q25 via fastp, called clones via MiXCR and kept in-frame beta chains. For every CDR3 protein sequence, its rows merge into one entry that carries the most common genes and DNA. In this record, the V and J calls reflect TCRdb's handling and not the investigators' own analysis. The sample yields about 45,000 distinct CDR3 sequences; roughly 10% were counted once. The ten largest clones take up 40% to 50% of the sample.

Source: PBMCs, taken at surgery. This chain joins TRBV6-5 to TRBJ2-3; the D gene is unclear. This receptor was taken from a female donor with early-stage non-small cell lung cancer. The CDR3 protein: CASSYSADRLDTQYF. The nucleotide sequence is given as TGTGCCAGCAGTTACTCGGCGGACCGGCTGGATACGCAGTATTTT.